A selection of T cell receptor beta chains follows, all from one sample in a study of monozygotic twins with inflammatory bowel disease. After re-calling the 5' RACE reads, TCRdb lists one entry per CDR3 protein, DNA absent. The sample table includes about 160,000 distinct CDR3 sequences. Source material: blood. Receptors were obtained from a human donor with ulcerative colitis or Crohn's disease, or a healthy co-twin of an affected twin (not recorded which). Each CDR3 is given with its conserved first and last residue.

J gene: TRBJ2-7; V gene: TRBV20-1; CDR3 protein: CSASDFYEQYF
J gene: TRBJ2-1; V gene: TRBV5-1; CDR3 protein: CASSWASVPGLAGEGEQFF
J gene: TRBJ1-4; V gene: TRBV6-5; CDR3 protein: CASSYSTGQGLAKLFF
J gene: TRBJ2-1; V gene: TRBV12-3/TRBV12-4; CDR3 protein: CASSIGGGRTNEQFF
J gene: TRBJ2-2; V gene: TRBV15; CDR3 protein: CATSRRGWGTGELFF
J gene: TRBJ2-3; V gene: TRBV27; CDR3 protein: CASSRDRGAGSTDTQYF
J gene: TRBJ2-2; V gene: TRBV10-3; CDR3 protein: CAISGPTLTGELFF
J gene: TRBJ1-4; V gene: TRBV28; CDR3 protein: CASGESATNEKLFF
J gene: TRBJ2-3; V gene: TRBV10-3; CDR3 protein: CAISDPGLAGFTDTQYF
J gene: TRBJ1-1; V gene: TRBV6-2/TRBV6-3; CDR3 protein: CASSYGVGPGAFF
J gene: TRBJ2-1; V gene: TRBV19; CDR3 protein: CASSRDRGGNEQFF
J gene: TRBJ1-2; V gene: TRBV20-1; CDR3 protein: CSARLGARWYGYTF
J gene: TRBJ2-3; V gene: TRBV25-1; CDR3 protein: CASRDNRPPDTQYF
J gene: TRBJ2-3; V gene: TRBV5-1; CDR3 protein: CASSFGAGSTDTQFF
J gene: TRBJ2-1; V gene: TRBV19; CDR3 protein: CASSSGQDLPPRVF
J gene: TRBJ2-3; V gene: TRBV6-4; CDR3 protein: CASSESSGSSPQYF
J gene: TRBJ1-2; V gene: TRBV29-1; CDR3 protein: CSVPKTGANYGYTF
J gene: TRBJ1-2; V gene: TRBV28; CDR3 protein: CASSSIQAGGRGYTF
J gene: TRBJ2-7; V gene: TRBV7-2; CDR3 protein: CASSLTLGQVPGEQYF
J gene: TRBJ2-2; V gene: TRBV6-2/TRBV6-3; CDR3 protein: CASIRQERTGELFF
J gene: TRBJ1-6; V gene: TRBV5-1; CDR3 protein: CASSPRGTADSPLHF
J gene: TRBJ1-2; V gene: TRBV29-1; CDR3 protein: CSADPKSTQPDF
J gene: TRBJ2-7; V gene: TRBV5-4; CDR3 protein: CASSKTGAYEQYF
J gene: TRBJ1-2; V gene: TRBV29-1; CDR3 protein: CSVEDLRYGYTF
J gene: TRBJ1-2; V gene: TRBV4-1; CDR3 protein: CASSLIRETYGYTF
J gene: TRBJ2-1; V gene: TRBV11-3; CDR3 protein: CASSPGHRGEQFF
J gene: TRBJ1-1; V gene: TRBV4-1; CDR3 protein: CASSQREGFLEAFF
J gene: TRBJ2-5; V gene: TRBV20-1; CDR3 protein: CSARRGETQYF
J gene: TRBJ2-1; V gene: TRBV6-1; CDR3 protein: CASSPWRSSYNEQFF
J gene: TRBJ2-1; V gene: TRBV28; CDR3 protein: CASRWPQMGLAERINNEQFF
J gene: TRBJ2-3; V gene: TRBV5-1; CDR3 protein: CASSRYLALRTPRPTDTQYF
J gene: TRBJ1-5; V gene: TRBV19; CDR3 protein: CASSMSRISNQPQHF
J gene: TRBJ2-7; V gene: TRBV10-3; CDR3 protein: CAISGIYEQYF
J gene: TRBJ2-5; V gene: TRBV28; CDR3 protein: CASSFGTKRRTQYF
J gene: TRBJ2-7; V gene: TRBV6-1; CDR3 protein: CASSAARDSYEQYF